The 25 T cell receptor beta chains reported below all come from one sample, sequenced in a study of vaccination effects on CD4 cells after COVID-19. ViraFEST expansion of antigen-specific CD4+ T cells with viral peptide pools preceded sequencing. A 10-day culture period preceded the isolation of CD4+ T cells. It was two doses of either the BNT162b2 or mRNA-1273 vaccine that participants received. The antigens for these receptors are not known. Clones were read by immunoSEQ multiplex PCR, and TCRdb kept only the in-frame ones, dropping some. Here the sample spans 30,000 or so clones, roughly 71% being singletons. The sample in question was CD4+ T cells from PBMCs cultured with HCoV-NL63 spike peptides, obtained after COVID-19 vaccination. The source is a human donor who received a COVID-19 vaccine.

This sequence joins TRBV12-3 or TRBV12-4 and TRBJ2-7; D call uncertain. The CDR3 length is 13 residues. Deletions cut 8 bases from V and 3 bases from J, with 14 bases between. CDR3 DNA sequence: TGTGCCAGCCGCTCTATGGTCGGCTACGAGCAGTACTTC. This codes for CASRSMVGYEQYF.

V is TRBV7-2 and J is TRBJ1-5; D uncertain. Trimming stripped 2 bases from V and 3 bases from J, with 2 bases between. The CDR3 runs to 12 residues. Germline V lookup: CDR1 SGHTA, CDR2 FQGNSA. CDR3 in DNA: TGTGCCAGCAGCTTAAACAATCAGCCCCAGCATTTT. Translating gives CASSLNNQPQHF.

The chain recombines TRBV10-2 with TRBJ1-1; D not certain. Looked up from germline, CDR1 is WSHSY and CDR2 is SAAADI. This CDR3 contains 14 residues. The V end lost 3 bases, the J end lost 4 bases, and 12 bases lay between the germline ends. CDR3 in DNA: TGCGCCAGCAGTGAATATATAGGACGCACTGAAGCTTTCTTT. It codes for CASSEYIGRTEAFF.

The chain carries TRBV12-3 or TRBV12-4 and TRBJ1-1; no clear D. CDR3 length: 13 amino acids. Trimming stripped 2 bases from V and 1 base from J, with 5 bases between. CDR3 amino acids: CASSLIQNTEAFF. The DNA of the CDR3 is TGTGCCAGCAGTTTAATTCAGAACACTGAAGCTTTCTTT.

This chain connects TRBV19 to TRBJ2-7; D might be TRBD1 (6 bases). Germline CDR1 is LNHDA and CDR2 is SQIVND (reference sequence). V lost 2 bases and J 9 bases, leaving 23 bases between the germline ends. CDR3 length equals 16 residues. This CDR3 is CASSISLRQGPPGQYF. For the CDR3, the DNA is TGTGCCAGTAGTATAAGTCTGCGGCAGGGGCCCCCGGGGCAGTACTTC.

The J gene is TRBJ2-3, the V gene TRBV18, with no clear D. The V gene's germline CDR1 is KGHSH and CDR2 LQKENI. V gave up 3 bases and J gave up 0 bases, with 10 bases separating them. CDR3 length equals 15 residues. CDR3 nucleotide sequence: TGTGCCAGCTCACCCTCCAGAACTAGCACAGATACGCAGTATTTT. It specifies CASSPSRTSTDTQYF.

V usage is TRBV2 and J usage is TRBJ1-2; D possibly corresponds to TRBD1 (6 bases). Trimming cost V 2 bases and J 1 base, with 14 bases left between them. There are 16 residues in the CDR3. From germline, CDR1 is SNHLY and CDR2 FYNNEI. The CDR3 DNA reads as TGTGCCAGCAGTGAAATGGTGACAGGAATTAACTATGGCTACACCTTC. It encodes CASSEMVTGINYGYTF.

This clone showed up just once. V and J are TRBV10-3 and TRBJ1-1; D might be TRBD1 (6 bases). There are 14 residues in the CDR3. Germline loops: CDR1 ENHRY, CDR2 SYGVKD. V shed 6 bases and J shed 0 bases, with 11 bases lying between them. The CDR3 spells CAIRDREMNTEAFF. The DNA of the CDR3 is TGTGCCATCAGGGACAGAGAAATGAACACTGAAGCTTTCTTT.

The chain has TRBV3-1 (or the pseudogene TRBV3-2) and TRBJ1-2; 7 bases match TRBD1. This CDR3 comprises 13 residues. The V segment lost 2 bases and the J segment 10 bases; nucleotides outside the gene matches: 7. The V gene's germline CDR1 is LGHDT and CDR2 YNNKEL (reference sequence). The CDR3 DNA follows: TGTGCCAGCAGCCAAAGCGGGACAGCGGTCTACACCTTC. As protein: CASSQSGTAVYTF.

The chain combines TRBV7-9 with TRBJ1-6; D might be TRBD1 (6 bases). The CDR3 consists of 15 residues. Germline V gene sequence: CDR1 SEHNR, CDR2 FQNEAQ (reference sequence). V was shortened by 11 bases and J by 5 bases, with 19 bases between the two germline ends. This CDR3 reads CAPPPGAKHNSPLHF. The CDR3 DNA reads as TGTGCCCCCCCGCCAGGGGCTAAACATAATTCACCCCTCCACTTT.

In this sample, this clone turned up once. The chain is built from TRBV7-9 and TRBJ2-5; 13 nucleotides align to TRBD2. The CDR3 length is 16 residues. Trimming removed 7 bases from V and 5 bases from J; junction bases left unmatched: 10. CDR1 is SEHNR and CDR2 is FQNEAQ in the germline V gene (reference sequence). The CDR3 reads CASTTSGRENLETQYF. The CDR3 nucleotides are TGTGCCAGCACCACTAGCGGGAGGGAGAATTTGGAGACCCAGTACTTC.

The rearrangement uses TRBV7-8 and TRBJ1-5; possibly TRBD1 for D (6 bases). The CDR3 contains 16 residues. The V gene lost 0 bases and the J gene lost 7 bases, with 16 bases spanning the gap. Germline CDR1 and CDR2: SGHVS and FQNEAQ. The CDR3 here is CASSLAETGRLQPQHF. The CDR3 nucleotides read TGTGCCAGCAGCTTAGCGGAGACAGGACGGTTACAGCCCCAGCATTTT.

This rearrangement joins TRBV6-5 to TRBJ2-5; 8 nucleotides match TRBD1. Germline loops: CDR1 MNHEY, CDR2 SVGAGI. V gave up 5 bases and J gave up 6 bases; unmatched junction bases: 2. This CDR3 comprises 12 residues. CDR3 protein: CASSPRGQTQYF. As DNA, the CDR3 is TGTGCCAGCAGTCCCAGGGGGCAGACCCAGTACTTC.

The chain joins TRBV11-2 to TRBJ2-5; D could derive from TRBD1 or TRBD2 (6 bases each). Germline CDR1 is SGHAT and CDR2 is FQNNGV. This CDR3 comprises 14 residues. Trimming removed 3 bases from V and 9 bases from J, with 17 bases in between. The CDR3 nucleotides are TGTGCCAGCAGCTTGAGCGACAGGTCGGGGGCCCAGTACTTC. This sequence encodes CASSLSDRSGAQYF.

The chain links TRBV19 to TRBJ2-1, with unresolved D. The CDR3 length is 11 residues. Germline lookup yields CDR1 LNHDA and CDR2 SQIVND (reference sequence). The ends were cut back, 1 base at V and 10 bases at J, with 5 bases in the middle. This chain's CDR3 is CASSIVKEQFF. The CDR3 coding sequence is TGTGCCAGTAGTATAGTGAAAGAGCAGTTCTTC. The whole variable domain, filled in from reference TRBV19 and TRBJ2-1, reads DGGITQSPKYLFRKEGQNVTLSCEQNLNHDAMYWYRQDPGQGLRLIYYSQIVNDFQKGDIAEGYSVSREKKESFPLTVTSAQKNPTAFYLCASSIVKEQFFGPGTRLTVL.

The chain links TRBV6-5 to TRBJ1-2; tentative D call: TRBD1 (5 bases). The CDR3 extends over 13 amino acids. Germline CDR1 MNHEY, CDR2 SVGAGI. Trimming removed 6 bases at V and 8 bases at J, with 16 bases between. The CDR3 DNA reads as TGTGCCAGCAGATTACCCTGGACATTAGGCTACACCTTC. This codes for CASRLPWTLGYTF.

Only one count was recorded for this clone. This chain connects TRBV6-7 to TRBJ2-3; unclear D gene. TRBV6-7 is reported as an ORF; its role is uncertain. Trimming took off 6 bases at V and 6 bases at J, with 10 bases between the two ends. There are 12 residues in the CDR3. The CDR3 is CASRLVLDTQYF. The DNA for the CDR3 is TGTGCCAGCAGGTTAGTCTTGGATACGCAGTATTTT.

The rearrangement joins TRBV19 to TRBJ1-6; 11 nucleotides line up with TRBD1. Germline CDR1 is LNHDA and CDR2 is SQIVND (reference sequence). This CDR3 is 16 amino acids long. The J segment lost 9 bases and the V segment lost 7 bases, leaving 11 bases of the junction unmatched. In DNA, the CDR3 is TGTGCCAGTACCGCATGGACAGGGGGCCAGGGTTCACCCCTCCACTTT. Amino acid sequence: CASTAWTGGQGSPLHF.

The chain is built from TRBV4-1 and TRBJ2-2; TRBD2 matches at 14 bases. Per the germline V gene, CDR1 is MGHRA and CDR2 is YSYEKL. V gave up 2 bases and J gave up 7 bases; unmatched junction bases: 9. The CDR3 has 18 residues. The CDR3 sequence is CASSQPGTSGSRYGELFF. CDR3 nucleotide sequence: TGCGCCAGCAGCCAACCTGGGACTAGCGGGAGTCGGTACGGGGAGCTGTTTTTT.

V is TRBV27 and J is TRBJ1-5; TRBD1 aligns across 8 bases. The V and J ends lost 6 bases and 4 bases, in that order; junction bases with no gene match: 5. CDR3 length: 14 amino acids. The V gene's germline CDR1 is MNHEY and CDR2 SMNVEV (reference sequence). The chain's CDR3 is CASSPGQGNQPQHF. For the CDR3, the DNA is TGTGCCAGCAGCCCCGGACAGGGAAATCAGCCCCAGCATTTT.

The genes are TRBV7-6 and TRBJ2-1, with D perhaps matching TRBD2 (7 bases). Trimming stripped 5 bases from V and 4 bases from J, with 15 bases between. The CDR3 runs to 15 residues. Germline V gives CDR1 SGHVS, CDR2 FNYEAQ. The CDR3 region has the DNA TGTGCCAGCAGCCTGCTGGGGGGGCCGTACAATGAGCAGTTCTTC. Protein: CASSLLGGPYNEQFF.

The rearrangement joins TRBV11-3 to TRBJ2-4; maybe TRBD2 (7 bases). In germline, CDR1 is SGHNT, CDR2 YENEEA. V was trimmed by 5 bases and J by 5 bases, leaving 22 bases between them. The CDR3 is 17 residues long. CDR3 DNA sequence: TGTGCCAGCAGCGGAGGGTCTAGAGTGGGGGGGCAAAACATTCAGTACTTC. Amino acids: CASSGGSRVGGQNIQYF.

The chain carries TRBV10-3 and TRBJ1-1; the D is unclear. CDR3 length equals 13 residues. The germline CDR1 and CDR2 sequences are ENHRY and SYGVKD. V was shortened by 10 bases and J by 0 bases, with 12 bases between the two germline ends. The CDR3 loop reads CASGVNMNTEAFF. DNA of the CDR3: TGTGCCAGCGGAGTAAACATGAACACTGAAGCTTTCTTT.

The chain recombines TRBV11-1 with TRBJ1-2; TRBD1 matches at 7 bases. Germline-derived CDR1 and CDR2 are SGHAT and FQDESV (reference sequence). The ends lost 5 bases at V and 7 bases at J; junction bases unmatched: 7. CDR3 length: 13 residues. The CDR3 protein is CASSPDRESGYTF. The CDR3 coding sequence is TGTGCCAGCAGCCCCGACAGGGAGTCTGGCTACACCTTC.

The chain uses TRBV30 and TRBJ2-5, with unresolved D. Trimming left V 4 bases short and J 2 bases short, with 8 bases between. In germline, CDR1 is GTSNPN, CDR2 SVGIG (reference sequence). CDR3 size: 12 residues. The chain's CDR3 is CAWNNGQETQYF. The CDR3 DNA reads as TGTGCCTGGAACAACGGACAAGAGACCCAGTACTTC.